This T cell receptor (beta chain) was identified during a study of blood T cell repertoires in COVID-19. Study at large: Acute and convalescent COVID-19 samples came from the United States, Italy and Spain.

Original data processing: Reference gene primer amplification in the assay estimated nucleated cell counts. Sequencing used immunoSEQ multiplex PCR; TCRdb keeps in-frame clones, though not all of them. The DNA gave D and trimming, while V, J and clone size come from that table. Among 380,000 or so clones listed, more than 70% were seen once. The CDR3 sequence is 13 residues long. Germline V gene lookup returns CDR1 SGHTA and CDR2 FQGNSA. The germline V and J ends were trimmed by 6 bases and 7 bases, with 15 bases remaining between them. This chain joins TRBV7-2 and TRBJ1-1, with a tentative D call TRBD1 (5 bases). The sequencing sample was made of peripheral blood. The source of this sequence is a man aged 40-50 years with acute or convalescent COVID-19. The CDR3 here is CASRPQGTGEAFF. The CDR3 DNA follows: TGTGCCAGCAGGCCCCAGGGAACGGGTGAAGCTTTCTTT.